Each of the 2 T cell receptor beta chains below was sequenced from the same sample in a study of T cells in localized non-small cell lung cancer. Sequenced by immunoSEQ multiplex PCR; TCRdb stores in-frame clones only, minus some. The sample gives approximately 10,000 clones, roughly 82% of which show up once; around 21% is in the top ten. The material was peripheral blood mononuclear cells, obtained before any cancer treatment. Receptor source: a female donor older than 55 with stage II lung adenocarcinoma.

The chain couples TRBV6-5 to TRBJ2-7; the D is unclear. The CDR3 covers 12 residues. Trimming took off 8 bases at V and 0 bases at J, with 8 bases between the two ends. CDR1 MNHEY and CDR2 SVGAGI come from the germline V gene. The CDR3 DNA reads TGTGCCAGCTCCCCCGGCTCCTACGAGCAGTACTTC. It codes for CASSPGSYEQYF.

V and J are TRBV9 and TRBJ1-1; possibly TRBD1 for D (5 bases). V was clipped by 0 bases and J by 6 bases, with 15 bases between them. The germline V gene has CDR1 SGDLS and CDR2 YYNGEE. The CDR3 extends over 15 amino acids. The CDR3 nucleotides read TGTGCCAGCAGCGTAGCCCTAATGGGGCAGGCTGAAGCTTTCTTT. Protein product: CASSVALMGQAEAFF.